This paragraph covers one T cell receptor (beta chain) sequence. Its antigen remains unknown. Assay: immunoSEQ multiplex PCR; the TCRdb copy retains only in-frame clones and omits some. The sample has tens of thousands of clones, about 85% seen once. This CDR3 contains 19 residues. This sample was taken from a study of T cell responses to AZD1222 COVID-19 vaccine. Study details: Researchers grouped second doses given at about 4 or about 12 weeks into one pool.

General study results and limits: Spike-specific TCR depth and breadth grew after two AZD1222 doses. Clonal diversity was possibly underestimated, and the donors were mostly white British, with more females. Just five or six AZD1222 recipients were seropositive at baseline.

The sample in question was peripheral blood, obtained on day 0 of AZD1222 vaccination. The chain couples TRBV21-1 to TRBJ1-4. TRBV21-1 is shown as a pseudogene. The receptor was derived from an adult in good health. The CDR3 here is CASSKNVLIPALTNEKLFF. The CDR3, as DNA: TGTGCCAGCAGCAAAAACGTATTAATACCGGCTCTAACTAATGAAAAACTGTTTTTT.